These T cell receptor beta chains were read from a single sample in a study of chemoradiotherapy in HPV16-positive cancers. Sequencing was performed with immunoSEQ multiplex PCR; in TCRdb, only in-frame clones are kept and a portion is missing. The sample records approximately 7,000 clones, 74% being singletons. Sample: tumor tissue, taken from a patient who underwent chemoradiotherapy. All receptors derive from a human donor with HPV-associated anogenital cancer. Each CDR3 is given with its conserved first and last residue. Each record gives: J gene, clone size, V gene, D gene, CDR3 protein, CDR3 DNA. A D gene is named only where the DNA matches it firmly. Size tells how often a clone was seen (once, few, many) or the class of an expanded clone, and some rows leave it out.

>TRBJ2-7|.|TRBV28|.
CASRKDNYEQYF
TGTGCCAGCAGGAAGGACAACTACGAGCAGTACTTC
>TRBJ2-7|few|TRBV5-1|.
CASSLDLGGPYEQYF
TGCGCCAGCAGCTTAGACTTGGGGGGGCCCTACGAGCAGTACTTC
>TRBJ1-1|.|TRBV7-3|TRBD1
CASSPGGGWDTEAFF
TGTGCCAGCAGCCCAGGGGGGGGCTGGGACACTGAAGCTTTCTTT
>TRBJ2-3|.|TRBV18|.
CASSQLQGSRTDTQYF
TGTGCCAGCTCGCAGTTACAGGGTTCTCGCACAGATACGCAGTATTTT
>TRBJ2-5|.|TRBV7-9|.
CASSSLGGRETQYF
TGTGCCAGCAGCTCCCTAGGGGGTCGGGAGACCCAGTACTTC
>TRBJ2-7|.|TRBV27|.
CASSSSGLNYEQYF
TGTGCCAGCAGTTCATCGGGACTTAACTACGAGCAGTACTTC
>TRBJ1-2|.|TRBV7-9|.
CASSQRESGARGYTF
TGTGCCAGCAGCCAAAGGGAATCAGGGGCGCGGGGCTACACCTTC
>TRBJ1-5|.|TRBV7-6|.
CASSSEPGWRNQPQHF
TGTGCCAGCAGCTCCGAACCAGGGTGGCGCAATCAGCCCCAGCATTTT
>TRBJ1-6|medium-sized|TRBV6-5|.
CASSYSNQGISSPLHF
TGTGCCAGCAGTTACTCGAATCAGGGTATCAGCTCACCCCTCCACTTT
>TRBJ1-2|.|TRBV10-3|.
CAISGGPSYGYTF
TGTGCCATCAGCGGTGGGCCTAGCTATGGCTACACCTTC
>TRBJ2-7|.|TRBV5-4|TRBD2
CASRPGLATYEQYF
TGTGCCAGCAGACCTGGACTAGCAACCTACGAGCAGTACTTC
>TRBJ2-3|.|TRBV5-1|.
CASSLELAFPYTQYF
TGCGCCAGCAGCTTGGAGTTGGCTTTCCCTTATACGCAGTATTTT
>TRBJ1-2|.|TRBV10-2|.
CASGQDYQASFSYGYTF
TGCGCCAGCGGGCAGGATTACCAAGCCTCCTTCTCCTATGGCTACACCTTC
>TRBJ2-1|.|TRBV11-3|.
CASSLPPHNNEQFF
TGTGCCAGCAGCTTACCCCCGCATAACAATGAGCAGTTCTTC
>TRBJ1-5|.|TRBV9|TRBD1
CASSLTGEVPPQHF
TGTGCCAGCAGCCTGACAGGGGAGGTCCCACCCCAGCATTTT
>TRBJ2-3|.|TRBV5-6|.
CASSPEGFRNTDTQYF
TGTGCCAGCAGCCCAGAGGGTTTTCGGAACACAGATACGCAGTATTTT
>TRBJ2-3|.|TRBV7-3|TRBD2
CASSLIGTSGGYTDTQYF
TGTGCCAGCAGCTTAATTGGGACTAGCGGGGGATACACAGATACGCAGTATTTT
>TRBJ2-7|few|TRBV5-1|.
CASAQGYEQYF
TGCGCCAGCGCACAGGGCTACGAGCAGTACTTC
>TRBJ2-1|.|TRBV6-4|TRBD2
CASSDSSSGGENEQFF
TGTGCCAGCAGTGACTCATCTAGCGGGGGTGAGAATGAGCAGTTCTTC
>TRBJ1-2|few|TRBV11-2|TRBD1
CASSLDPGGASGYTF
TGTGCCAGCAGCTTAGATCCAGGGGGCGCGAGTGGCTACACCTTC
>TRBJ1-1|few|TRBV7-9|.
CASRTGPSTEAFF
TGTGCCAGCAGGACGGGACCTTCGACTGAAGCTTTCTTT
>TRBJ1-2|.|TRBV27|.
CASSLGLGYVNYGYTF
TGTGCCAGCAGTTTAGGCCTTGGCTACGTTAACTATGGCTACACCTTC
>TRBJ2-5|.|TRBV7-7|.
CASSLLPPGRTQETQYF
TGTGCCAGCAGCTTATTGCCCCCGGGTCGCACCCAAGAGACCCAGTACTTC
>TRBJ2-7|.|TRBV4-1|TRBD2
CASSLGIAGLAGFHEQYF
TGCGCCAGCAGCCTCGGAATCGCTGGACTAGCGGGGTTTCACGAGCAGTACTTC
>TRBJ1-2|.|TRBV19|.
CASKESPGDPALYGYTF
TGTGCCAGTAAAGAATCACCAGGGGACCCAGCCCTCTATGGCTACACCTTC
>TRBJ2-7|.|TRBV9|.
CASSVTGQASYEQYF
TGTGCCAGCAGCGTAACAGGACAAGCCTCCTACGAGCAGTACTTC
>TRBJ1-2|once|TRBV5-1|TRBD1
CASSLTGDYGYTF
TGCGCCAGCAGCTTGACAGGGGACTATGGCTACACCTTC
>TRBJ2-1|.|TRBV10-3|TRBD1
CAISEGTGVGEQFF
TGTGCCATCAGTGAGGGGACAGGAGTCGGTGAGCAGTTCTTC
>TRBJ2-7|.|TRBV28|TRBD1
CASSSTAVYGQGSEQYF
TGTGCCAGCAGTTCTACCGCCGTTTATGGACAGGGGAGCGAGCAGTACTTC
>TRBJ1-6|.|TRBV19|TRBD1
CASSMGTGAGSPLHF
TGTGCCAGTAGTATGGGGACAGGCGCCGGCTCACCCCTCCACTTT
>TRBJ2-7|.|TRBV30|.
CAWSDGTAYHEQYF
TGTGCCTGGAGTGACGGGACCGCCTACCACGAGCAGTACTTC
>TRBJ2-7|few|TRBV7-9|.
CASSKTGQIDDEQYF
TGTGCCAGCTCCAAGACTGGACAAATTGACGACGAGCAGTACTTC
>TRBJ1-2|.|TRBV18|TRBD1
CASSLIGQAANYGYTF
TGTGCCAGCTCCCTGATAGGACAGGCCGCTAACTATGGCTACACCTTC
>TRBJ2-3|.|TRBV5-4|.
CASSFESTDTQYF
TGTGCCAGCAGCTTCGAGAGCACAGATACGCAGTATTTT
>TRBJ1-2|.|TRBV27|TRBD1
CASSLSTGSAYGYTF
TGTGCCAGCAGTTTGTCGACAGGGAGTGCCTATGGCTACACCTTC
>TRBJ2-3|.|TRBV2|TRBD1
CASSAGGSGTQYF
TGTGCCAGCAGTGCAGGGGGTTCGGGTACGCAGTATTTT
>TRBJ1-2|.|TRBV9|.
CASSVLSDRTNYGYTF
TGTGCCAGCAGCGTCTTGTCAGACCGCACTAACTATGGCTACACCTTC
>TRBJ1-3|.|TRBV5-4|TRBD1
CASSLIQGAPGNTIYF
TGTGCCAGCAGCTTAATCCAGGGGGCACCCGGAAACACCATATATTTT
>TRBJ2-7|.|TRBV9|TRBD1
CASSATGSEQYF
TGTGCCAGCAGCGCGACAGGGTCCGAGCAGTACTTC
>TRBJ2-7|.|TRBV6-5|.
CASRRDYEQYF
TGTGCCAGCAGAAGGGACTACGAGCAGTACTTC
>TRBJ2-1|.|TRBV7-9|.
CASSLGNRDNEQFF
TGTGCCAGCAGCTTAGGTAACAGAGACAATGAGCAGTTCTTC
>TRBJ2-4|large|TRBV5-1|.
CASSLGDLAKNIQYF
TGCGCCAGCAGCTTGGGGGACTTAGCCAAAAACATTCAGTACTTC
>TRBJ2-7|.|TRBV5-1|TRBD2
CASSLEAGGPYEQYF
TGCGCCAGCAGCTTGGAAGCGGGGGGGCCCTACGAGCAGTACTTC
>TRBJ2-6|.|TRBV12-5|.
CASATSTTTVSGANVLTF
TGTGCTAGTGCGACCTCAACGACGACAGTCTCTGGGGCCAACGTCCTGACTTTC
>TRBJ1-3|.|TRBV9|.
CASSGGTLSGNTIYF
TGTGCCAGCAGCGGGGGGACACTCTCTGGAAACACCATATATTTT
>TRBJ2-7|.|TRBV18|.
CASSRTQGSNEQYF
TGTGCCAGCTCACGGACACAGGGTAGCAACGAGCAGTACTTC
>TRBJ1-2|.|TRBV29-1|TRBD1
CSVEAWTGGGYTF
TGCAGCGTTGAAGCATGGACAGGGGGCGGCTACACCTTC
>TRBJ2-3|.|TRBV11-2|TRBD2
CASSLWGEGDTQYF
TGTGCCAGCAGCTTGTGGGGGGAGGGAGATACGCAGTATTTT
>TRBJ2-3|few|TRBV9|TRBD2
CASSVFFDAGGRWWDHTDTQYF
TGTGCCAGCAGCGTATTTTTCGACGCGGGGGGGCGTTGGTGGGATCACACAGATACGCAGTATTTT
>TRBJ2-7|few|TRBV2|TRBD1
CASTRTGGSYEQYF
TGTGCCAGCACCCGGACAGGGGGCTCCTACGAGCAGTACTTC